One and the same sample provided the 13 T cell receptor beta chains below, sequenced in a study of identical twins. TCRdb fed the 5' RACE reads into MiXCR, producing one record per CDR3 protein. This table has roughly 1,500,000 distinct CDR3 sequences, about 30% appearing once. Sequencing was performed on cord blood. These receptors came from a newborn girl in good health.

This clonotype has more than one count but fewer than ten. The chain uses TRBV6-1 and TRBJ2-5; TRBD1 agrees at 7 bases. The CDR3 is 13 amino acids. J was trimmed by 2 bases and V by 6 bases; bases with no gene match: 3. The germline CDR1 and CDR2 sequences are MNHNS and SASEGT. This CDR3 is CASRKGQQETQYF. The CDR3 DNA follows: TGTGCCAGCAGGAAGGGACAGCAAGAGACCCAGTACTTC.

In its sample, this clonotype was seen a few times. The chain recombines TRBV6-2 or TRBV6-3 with TRBJ2-1; D might be TRBD1 or TRBD2, each matching 5 bases. The CDR3 extends over 13 amino acids. CDR1 MNHEY and CDR2 SVGEGT come from the germline V gene. With 0 bases removed from V and 8 bases from J, the gap between germline ends came to 8 bases. The CDR3 nucleotides are TGTGCCAGCAGTTACTCGAGGGGCTATGAGCAGTTCTTC. Translation gives CASSYSRGYEQFF.

V and J are TRBV3-1 and TRBJ2-1; 7 bases are a match to TRBD2. The CDR3 loop spans 14 amino acids. Germline loops: CDR1 LGHDT, CDR2 YNNKEL (reference sequence). J lost 5 bases, V lost 8 bases, and 9 bases had no gene match. CDR3 loop: CASHQAGPNNEQFF. CDR3 DNA: TGTGCCAGCCATCAAGCGGGACCTAACAATGAGCAGTTCTTC.

In DNA form, the CDR3 reads TGTGCCAGCAGTACCCGTCGCGAGCAGTACTTC. Its protein product is CASSTRREQYF. This chain connects TRBV2 to TRBJ2-5; D is undetermined. The J call is uncertain, as TRBJ2-7 better fits the DNA end. Germline V gene data show CDR1 as SNHLY and CDR2 as FYNNEI. The CDR3 is 11 residues long.

This chain uses TRBV2 with TRBJ1-5, with D perhaps TRBD1 (6 bases). V lost 7 bases and J lost 9, with 19 bases in between. Germline CDR1 reads SNHLY; CDR2 reads FYNNEI. CDR3 length: 14 residues. The CDR3 sequence: CASTGTQGLGPQHF. The CDR3 DNA follows: TGTGCCAGCACCGGGACCCAGGGGCTGGGGCCCCAGCATTTT.

The CDR3 DNA sequence: TGTGCCAGCAGTTTAGGTAGCGTTCCAGCCTACGAGCAGTACTTC. It codes for CASSLGSVPAYEQYF. The rearrangement joins TRBV12-3 or TRBV12-4 to TRBJ2-7; a weak D match, TRBD2 (5 bases). Trimming pared 1 base from V and 2 bases from J, leaving 12 bases between. The CDR3 runs to 15 residues.

V gene TRBV7-2 combines with J gene TRBJ2-1; D is undetermined. Germline V gene sequence: CDR1 SGHTA, CDR2 FQGNSA. The CDR3 covers 14 residues. V shed 0 bases and J shed 9 bases, with 12 bases lying between them. In DNA, the CDR3 is TGTGCCAGCAGCTTAGCTGGTGACTCTCGTGAGCAGTTCTTC. Amino acid sequence: CASSLAGDSREQFF.

V is TRBV27 and J is TRBJ1-4; 8 nucleotides line up with TRBD1. J was trimmed by 6 bases and V by 5 bases; bases with no gene match: 2. Germline CDR1 and CDR2: MNHEY and SMNVEV (reference sequence). This CDR3 is built from 13 residues. The CDR3 nucleotides read TGTGCCAGCAGTCACAGGGGGGATGAAAAACTGTTTTTT. It yields the protein CASSHRGDEKLFF. Using reference TRBV27 and TRBJ1-4 for the parts outside the CDR3, the full variable domain is EAQVTQNPRYLITVTGKKLTVTCSQNMNHEYMSWYRQDPGLGLRQIYYSMNVEVTDKGDVPEGYKVSRKEKRNFPLILESPSPNQTSLYFCASSHRGDEKLFFGSGTQLSVL.

A few counts support this clonotype. This sequence joins TRBV14 and TRBJ2-2; possible D gene TRBD2, 5 bases. CDR3 length: 14 residues. Trimming cost V 2 bases and J 7 bases, with 11 bases left between them. Per the germline V gene, CDR1 is SGHDN and CDR2 is FVKESK. The CDR3 DNA reads as TGTGCCAGCAGCCAACAGCCTCGGGGCGGGGAGCTGTTTTTT. Translating it yields CASSQQPRGGELFF.

Only a few counts were recorded for this clonotype. The chain links TRBV6-1 to TRBJ2-1; maybe TRBD2 (5 bases). This CDR3 has 18 amino acids. Germline V gives CDR1 MNHNS, CDR2 SASEGT. The V end was cut by 3 bases, the J end by 2 bases, with 20 bases between. CDR3 coding DNA: TGTGCCAGCAGTGACAAACCCTTTGGGAGCGGTACCTACAATGAGCAGTTCTTC. Amino acids: CASSDKPFGSGTYNEQFF.

The chain has TRBV4-2 and TRBJ2-3; the match to TRBD2 covers 11 bases. Germline-derived CDR1 and CDR2 are LGHNA and YNFKEQ. The CDR3 is 17 residues long. V trimming: 3 bases; J trimming: 3 bases; junction bases outside the gene matches: 8. The CDR3 DNA is TGTGCCAGCAGCCAGCGTAGCGGGGGGGAGGGTACAGATACGCAGTATTTT. As protein: CASSQRSGGEGTDTQYF.

In its sample, this clonotype was seen a few times. The chain carries TRBV25-1 and TRBJ1-2; D remains unclear. Between the trimmed V and J ends, which lost 6 bases and 4 bases, there was a span of 12 bases. Germline V gene data show CDR1 as MGHDK and CDR2 as SYGVNS. The CDR3 runs 13 residues. The DNA for the CDR3 is TGTGCCAGCAGCGGTCCAGGCGCCTATGGCTACACCTTC. It encodes CASSGPGAYGYTF.

This chain joins TRBV9 and TRBJ1-1; D gene unclear. The V gene lost 2 bases and the J gene lost 0 bases, with 11 bases spanning the gap. This CDR3 spans 15 amino acids. The germline CDR1 and CDR2 sequences are SGDLS and YYNGEE. CDR3 loop: CASSVFPGLNTEAFF. CDR3 nucleotides: TGTGCCAGCAGCGTTTTCCCGGGCTTGAACACTGAAGCTTTCTTT.